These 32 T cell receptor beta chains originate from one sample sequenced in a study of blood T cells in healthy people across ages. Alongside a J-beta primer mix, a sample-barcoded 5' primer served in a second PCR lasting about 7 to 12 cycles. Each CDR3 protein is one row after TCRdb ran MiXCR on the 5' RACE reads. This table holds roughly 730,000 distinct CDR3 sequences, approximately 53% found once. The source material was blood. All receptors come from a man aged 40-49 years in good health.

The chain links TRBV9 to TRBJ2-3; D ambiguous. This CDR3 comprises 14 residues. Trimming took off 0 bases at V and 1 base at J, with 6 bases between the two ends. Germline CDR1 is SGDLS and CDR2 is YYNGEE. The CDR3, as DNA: TGTGCCAGCAGCGTAGGGCTACGCACAGATACGCAGTATTTT. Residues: CASSVGLRTDTQYF.

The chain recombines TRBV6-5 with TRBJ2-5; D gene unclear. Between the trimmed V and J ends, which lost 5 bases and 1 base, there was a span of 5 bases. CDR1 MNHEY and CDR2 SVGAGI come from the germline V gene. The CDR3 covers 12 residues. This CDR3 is CASSVAQETQYF. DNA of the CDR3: TGTGCCAGCAGTGTGGCCCAAGAGACCCAGTACTTC.

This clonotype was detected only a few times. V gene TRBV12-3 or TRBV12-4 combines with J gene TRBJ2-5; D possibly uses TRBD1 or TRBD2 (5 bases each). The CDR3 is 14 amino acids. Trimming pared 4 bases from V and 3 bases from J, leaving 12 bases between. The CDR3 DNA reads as TGTGCCAGCAGTTGGGGACGGTTTGAAGAGACCCAGTACTTC. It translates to CASSWGRFEETQYF.

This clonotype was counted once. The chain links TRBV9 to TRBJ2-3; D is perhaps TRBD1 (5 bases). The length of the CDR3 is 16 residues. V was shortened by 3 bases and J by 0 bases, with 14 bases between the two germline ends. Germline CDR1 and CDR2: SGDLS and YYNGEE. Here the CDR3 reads CASSAGGRGSTDTQYF. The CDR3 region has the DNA TGTGCCAGCAGCGCGGGCGGAAGGGGTAGCACAGATACGCAGTATTTT. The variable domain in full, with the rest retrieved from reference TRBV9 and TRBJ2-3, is DSGVTQTPKHLITATGQRVTLRCSPRSGDLSVYWYQQSLDQGLQFLIQYYNGEERAKGNILERFSAQQFPDLHSELNLSSLELGDSALYFCASSAGGRGSTDTQYFGPGTRLTVL.

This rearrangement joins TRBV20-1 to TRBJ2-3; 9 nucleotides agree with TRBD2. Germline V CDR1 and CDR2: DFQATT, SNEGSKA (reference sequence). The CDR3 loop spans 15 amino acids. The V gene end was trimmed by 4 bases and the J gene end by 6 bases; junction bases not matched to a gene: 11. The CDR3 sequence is CSAIPVAGVKDTQYF. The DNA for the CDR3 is TGCAGTGCTATCCCAGTAGCGGGAGTAAAGGATACGCAGTATTTT.

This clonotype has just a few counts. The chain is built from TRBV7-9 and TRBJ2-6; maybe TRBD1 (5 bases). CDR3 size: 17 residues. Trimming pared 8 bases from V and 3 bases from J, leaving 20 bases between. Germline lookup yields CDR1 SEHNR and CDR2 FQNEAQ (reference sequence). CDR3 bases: TGTGCCAGCTCAAATATCCCGGAAGGGGTTGGGGCCAACGTCCTGACTTTC. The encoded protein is CASSNIPEGVGANVLTF.

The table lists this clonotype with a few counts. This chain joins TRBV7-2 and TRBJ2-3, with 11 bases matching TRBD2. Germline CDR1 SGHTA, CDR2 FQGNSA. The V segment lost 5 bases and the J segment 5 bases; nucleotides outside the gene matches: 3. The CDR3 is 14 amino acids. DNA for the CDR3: TGTGCCAGCAGCCCGGGACTAGCGGTAGATACGCAGTATTTT. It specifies CASSPGLAVDTQYF.

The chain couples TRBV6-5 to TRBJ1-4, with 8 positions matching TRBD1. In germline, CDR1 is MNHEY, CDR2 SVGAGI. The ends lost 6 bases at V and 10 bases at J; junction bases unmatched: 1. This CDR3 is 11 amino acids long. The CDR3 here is CASSGQGKLFF. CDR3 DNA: TGTGCCAGCAGCGGACAGGGAAAACTGTTTTTT.

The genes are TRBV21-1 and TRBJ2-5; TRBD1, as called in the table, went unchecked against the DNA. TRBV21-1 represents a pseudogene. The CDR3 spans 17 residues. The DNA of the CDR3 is TGTGCCAGCAGCGACGCTGATCGACAGGGGTCAGGAGAGACCCAGTACTTC. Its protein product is CASSDADRQGSGETQYF.

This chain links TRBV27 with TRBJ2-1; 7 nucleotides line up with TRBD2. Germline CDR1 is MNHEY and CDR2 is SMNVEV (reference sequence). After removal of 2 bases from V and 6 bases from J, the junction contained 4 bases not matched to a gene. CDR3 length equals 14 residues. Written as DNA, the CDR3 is TGTGCCAGCAGTTTAGCGGGGACTATCAATGAGCAGTTCTTC. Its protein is CASSLAGTINEQFF.

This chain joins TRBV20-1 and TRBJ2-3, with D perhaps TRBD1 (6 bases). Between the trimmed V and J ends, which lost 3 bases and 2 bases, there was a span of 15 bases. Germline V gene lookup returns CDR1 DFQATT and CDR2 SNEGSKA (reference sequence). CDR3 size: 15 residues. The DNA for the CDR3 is TGCAGTGCTAGGGACAGTCCCCTCTTCACAGATACGCAGTATTTT. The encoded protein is CSARDSPLFTDTQYF.

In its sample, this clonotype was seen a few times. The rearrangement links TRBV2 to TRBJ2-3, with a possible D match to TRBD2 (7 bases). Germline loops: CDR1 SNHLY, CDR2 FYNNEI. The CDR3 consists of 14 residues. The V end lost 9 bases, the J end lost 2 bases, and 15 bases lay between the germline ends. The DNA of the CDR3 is TGTGCCAGGTCTCAGGGGAGGGTCACAGATACGCAGTATTTT. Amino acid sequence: CARSQGRVTDTQYF.

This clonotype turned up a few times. The CDR3 loop reads CASSPSRSGGETQYF. In nucleotides, the CDR3 is TGTGCCAGCAGCCCCTCCCGGAGCGGGGGTGAGACCCAGTACTTC. The chain links TRBV3-1 to TRBJ2-5; 8 bases are a match to TRBD2. Trimming removed 4 bases from V and 5 bases from J; junction bases left unmatched: 9. The germline V gene has CDR1 LGHDT and CDR2 YNNKEL (reference sequence). This CDR3 is built from 15 residues.

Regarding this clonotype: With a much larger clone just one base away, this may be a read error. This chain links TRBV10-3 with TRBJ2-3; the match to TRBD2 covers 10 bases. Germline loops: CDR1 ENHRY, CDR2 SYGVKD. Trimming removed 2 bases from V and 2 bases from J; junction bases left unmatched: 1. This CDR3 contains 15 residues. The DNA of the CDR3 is TGTGCCATCAGTGAGAGCGGGGGGGCCACAGATACGCAGTATTTT. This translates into CAISESGGATDTQYF.

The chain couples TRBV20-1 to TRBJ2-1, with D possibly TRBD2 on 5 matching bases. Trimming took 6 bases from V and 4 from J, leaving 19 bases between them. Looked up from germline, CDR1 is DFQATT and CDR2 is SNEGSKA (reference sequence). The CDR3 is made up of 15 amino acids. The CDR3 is CSAPASPLIYNEQFF. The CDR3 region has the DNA TGCAGTGCCCCCGCTAGCCCTCTGATTTACAATGAGCAGTTCTTC.

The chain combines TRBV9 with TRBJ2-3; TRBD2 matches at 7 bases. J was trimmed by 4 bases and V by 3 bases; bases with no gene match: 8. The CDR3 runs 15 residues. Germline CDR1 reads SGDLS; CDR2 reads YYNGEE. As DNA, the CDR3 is TGTGCCAGCAGCGCGGGAGCGGGAAGGGCAGATACGCAGTATTTT. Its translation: CASSAGAGRADTQYF.

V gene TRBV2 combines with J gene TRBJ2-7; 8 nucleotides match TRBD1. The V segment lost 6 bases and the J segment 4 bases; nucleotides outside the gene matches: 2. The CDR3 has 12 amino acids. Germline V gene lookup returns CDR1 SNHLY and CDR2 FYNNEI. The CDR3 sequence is CASRRQGYEQYF. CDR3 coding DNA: TGTGCCAGCAGGCGACAGGGGTACGAGCAGTACTTC.

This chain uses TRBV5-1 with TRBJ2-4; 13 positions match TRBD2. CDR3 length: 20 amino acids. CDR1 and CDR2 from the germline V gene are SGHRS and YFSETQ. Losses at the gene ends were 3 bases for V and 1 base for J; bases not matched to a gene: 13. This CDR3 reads CASSSLTWTSGGRAKNIQYF. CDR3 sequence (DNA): TGCGCCAGCAGCTCCTTAACCTGGACTAGCGGGGGTCGTGCCAAAAACATTCAGTACTTC.

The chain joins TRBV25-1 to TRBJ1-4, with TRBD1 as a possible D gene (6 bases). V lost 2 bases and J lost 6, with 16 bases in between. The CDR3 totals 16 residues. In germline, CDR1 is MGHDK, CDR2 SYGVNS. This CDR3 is CASSENRVRGYEKLFF. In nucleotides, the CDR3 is TGTGCCAGCAGTGAAAACAGGGTCAGGGGTTATGAAAAACTGTTTTTT.

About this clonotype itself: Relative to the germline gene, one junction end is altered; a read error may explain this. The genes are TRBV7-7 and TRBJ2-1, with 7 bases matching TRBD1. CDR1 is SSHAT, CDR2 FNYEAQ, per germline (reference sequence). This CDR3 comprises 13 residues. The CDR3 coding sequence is TGTGCTAGCAGCTTAGACAGGGCGACTGAGCAGTTCTTC. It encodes CASSLDRATEQFF.

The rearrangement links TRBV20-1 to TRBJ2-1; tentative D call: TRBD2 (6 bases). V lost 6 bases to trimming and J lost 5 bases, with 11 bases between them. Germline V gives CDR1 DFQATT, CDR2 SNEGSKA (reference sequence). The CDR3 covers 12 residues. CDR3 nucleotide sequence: TGCAGTGCGGAGGGGTTTCACAATGAGCAGTTCTTC. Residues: CSAEGFHNEQFF.

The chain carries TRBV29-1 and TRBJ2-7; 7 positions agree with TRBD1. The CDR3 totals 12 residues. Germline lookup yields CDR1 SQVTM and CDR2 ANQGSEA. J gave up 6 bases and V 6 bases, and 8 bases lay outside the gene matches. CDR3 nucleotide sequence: TGCAGCGTGCCCTACAGGGGATCCGAGCAGTACTTC. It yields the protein CSVPYRGSEQYF.

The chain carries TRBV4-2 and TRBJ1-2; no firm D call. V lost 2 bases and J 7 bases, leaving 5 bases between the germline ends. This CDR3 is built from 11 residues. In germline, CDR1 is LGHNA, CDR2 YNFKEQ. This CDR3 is CASSQRSGYTF. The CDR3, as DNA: TGTGCCAGCAGCCAAAGGTCTGGCTACACCTTC.

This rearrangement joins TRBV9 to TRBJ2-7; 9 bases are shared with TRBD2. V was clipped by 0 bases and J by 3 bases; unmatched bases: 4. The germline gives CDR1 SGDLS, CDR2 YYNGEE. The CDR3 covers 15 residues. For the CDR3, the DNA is TGTGCCAGCAGCGTAGCGACTAGCGGACTCTACGAGCAGTACTTC. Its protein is CASSVATSGLYEQYF.

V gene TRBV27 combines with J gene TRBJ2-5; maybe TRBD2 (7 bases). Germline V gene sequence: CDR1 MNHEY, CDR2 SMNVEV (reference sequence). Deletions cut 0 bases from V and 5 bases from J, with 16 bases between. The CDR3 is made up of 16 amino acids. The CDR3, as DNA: TGTGCCAGCAGTTTATCGTACAGGGCGGGGGTTGAGACCCAGTACTTC. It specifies CASSLSYRAGVETQYF.

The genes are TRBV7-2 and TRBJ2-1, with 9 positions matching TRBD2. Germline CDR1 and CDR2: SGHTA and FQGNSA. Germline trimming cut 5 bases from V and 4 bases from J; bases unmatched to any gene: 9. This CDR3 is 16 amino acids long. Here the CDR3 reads CASSPEVAGAYNEQFF. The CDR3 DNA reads TGTGCCAGCAGCCCCGAGGTAGCGGGAGCTTACAATGAGCAGTTCTTC.

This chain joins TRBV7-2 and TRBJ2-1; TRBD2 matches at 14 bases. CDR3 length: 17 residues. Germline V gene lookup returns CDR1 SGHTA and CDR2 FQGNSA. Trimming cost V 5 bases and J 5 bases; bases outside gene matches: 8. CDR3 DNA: TGTGCCAGCAGCCCTGGACTAGCGGGAGGCCAAAACAATGAGCAGTTCTTC. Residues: CASSPGLAGGQNNEQFF. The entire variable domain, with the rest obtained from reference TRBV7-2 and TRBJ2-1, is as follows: GAGVSQSPSNKVTEKGKDVELRCDPISGHTALYWYRQSLGQGLEFLIYFQGNSAPDKSGLPSDRFSAERTGGSVSTLTIQRTQQEDSAVYLCASSPGLAGGQNNEQFFGPGTRLTVL.

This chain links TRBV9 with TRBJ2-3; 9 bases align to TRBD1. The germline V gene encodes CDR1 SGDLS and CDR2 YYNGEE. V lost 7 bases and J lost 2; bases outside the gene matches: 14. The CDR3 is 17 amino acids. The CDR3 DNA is TGTGCCAGCGGGTCCCGGGACAGGGTTTGGGTCACAGATACGCAGTATTTT. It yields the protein CASGSRDRVWVTDTQYF.

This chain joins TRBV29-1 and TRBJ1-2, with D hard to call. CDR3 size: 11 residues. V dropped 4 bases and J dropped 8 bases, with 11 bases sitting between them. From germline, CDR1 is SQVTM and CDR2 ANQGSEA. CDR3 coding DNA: TGCAGCGTTGTTGGCCTGCGGGGCTACACCTTC. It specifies CSVVGLRGYTF.

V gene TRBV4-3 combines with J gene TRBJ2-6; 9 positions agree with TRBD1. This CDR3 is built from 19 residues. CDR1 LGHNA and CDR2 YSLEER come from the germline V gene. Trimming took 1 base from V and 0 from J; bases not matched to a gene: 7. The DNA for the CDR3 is TGCGCCAGCAGCCAAGGAATCCGACAGGGGGTCTCTGGGGCCAACGTCCTGACTTTC. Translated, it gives CASSQGIRQGVSGANVLTF.

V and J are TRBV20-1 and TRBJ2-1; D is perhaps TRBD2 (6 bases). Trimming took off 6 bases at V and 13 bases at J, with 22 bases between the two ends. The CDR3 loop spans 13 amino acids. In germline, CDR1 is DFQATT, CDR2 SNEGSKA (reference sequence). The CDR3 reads CSATERVEGGQFF. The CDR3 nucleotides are TGCAGTGCAACCGAGAGGGTCGAGGGAGGCCAGTTCTTC.

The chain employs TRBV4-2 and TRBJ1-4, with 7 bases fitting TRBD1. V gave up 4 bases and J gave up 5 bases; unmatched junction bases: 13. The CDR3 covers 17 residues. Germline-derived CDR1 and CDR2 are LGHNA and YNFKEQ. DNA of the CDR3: TGTGCCAGCAGCCGGACCCAAACCGGGACAGCAAATGAAAAACTGTTTTTT. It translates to CASSRTQTGTANEKLFF.